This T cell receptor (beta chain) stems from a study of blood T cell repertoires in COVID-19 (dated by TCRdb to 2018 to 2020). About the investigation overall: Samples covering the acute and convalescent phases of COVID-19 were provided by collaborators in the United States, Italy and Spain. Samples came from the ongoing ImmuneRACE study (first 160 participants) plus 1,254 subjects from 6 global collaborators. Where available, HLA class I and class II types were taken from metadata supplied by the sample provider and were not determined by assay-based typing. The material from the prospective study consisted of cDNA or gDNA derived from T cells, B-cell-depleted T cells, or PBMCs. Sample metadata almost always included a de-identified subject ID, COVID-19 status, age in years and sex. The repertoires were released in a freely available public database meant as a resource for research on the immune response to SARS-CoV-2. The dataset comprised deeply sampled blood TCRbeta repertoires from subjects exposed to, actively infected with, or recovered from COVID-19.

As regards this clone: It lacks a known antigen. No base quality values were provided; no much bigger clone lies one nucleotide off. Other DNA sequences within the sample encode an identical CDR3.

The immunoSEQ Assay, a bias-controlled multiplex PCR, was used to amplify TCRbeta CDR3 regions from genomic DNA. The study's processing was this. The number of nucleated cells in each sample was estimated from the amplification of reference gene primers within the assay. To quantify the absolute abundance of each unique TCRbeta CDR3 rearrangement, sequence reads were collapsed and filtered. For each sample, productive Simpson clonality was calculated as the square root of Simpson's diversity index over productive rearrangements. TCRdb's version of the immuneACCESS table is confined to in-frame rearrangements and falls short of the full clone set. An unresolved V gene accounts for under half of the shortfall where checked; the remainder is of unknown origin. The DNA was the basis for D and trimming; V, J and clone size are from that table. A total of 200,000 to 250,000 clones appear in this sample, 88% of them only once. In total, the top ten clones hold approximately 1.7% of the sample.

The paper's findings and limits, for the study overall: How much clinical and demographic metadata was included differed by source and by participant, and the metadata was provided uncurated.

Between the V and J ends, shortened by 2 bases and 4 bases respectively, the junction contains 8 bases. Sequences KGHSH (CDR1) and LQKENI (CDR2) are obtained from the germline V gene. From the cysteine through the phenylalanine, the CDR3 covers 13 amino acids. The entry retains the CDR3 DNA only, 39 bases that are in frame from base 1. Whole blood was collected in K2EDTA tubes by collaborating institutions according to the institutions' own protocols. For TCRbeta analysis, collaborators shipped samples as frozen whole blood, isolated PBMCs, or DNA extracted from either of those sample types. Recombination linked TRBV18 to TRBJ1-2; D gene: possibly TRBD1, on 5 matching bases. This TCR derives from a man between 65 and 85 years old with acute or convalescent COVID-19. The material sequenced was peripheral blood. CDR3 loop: CASSPDRVYGYTF. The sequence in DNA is TGTGCCAGCTCACCAGACAGAGTCTATGGCTACACCTTC. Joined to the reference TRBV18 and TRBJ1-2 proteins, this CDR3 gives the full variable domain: NAGVMQNPRHLVRRRGQEARLRCSPMKGHSHVYWYRQLPEEGLKFMVYLQKENIIDESGMPKERFSAEFPKEGPSILRIQQVVRGDSAAYFCASSPDRVYGYTFGSGTRLTVV.